This section outlines one T cell receptor (beta chain) sequence together with its context. Its recognized antigen is unknown. There are no base qualities to consult, and no much larger clone falls within one base. The sample's time point label, in plain terms: about 28 days (+/-7) after the second vaccine dose. AZD1222 recipients given second doses at about 4 weeks or at about 12 weeks were pooled, since spike-specific TCR depth and breadth were not found to differ between the two schedules. The vaccinee samples were drawn from two UK trials, COV001 and COV002, one of which was a single-blind randomized controlled phase 2/3 trial testing AZD1222 (ChAdOx1 nCoV-19) in healthy adults. Trial participant PBMC samples were collected at day 0 and day 28 after the second dose for TCRbeta chain sequencing. These data are taken from a study of T cell responses to AZD1222 COVID-19 vaccine (dated by TCRdb to the early 2020s). Context from the whole study: TCR sequencing was performed for fewer than 250 trial participants, of whom around 200 were given two doses of AZD1222 and 26 were given two doses of MenACWY control vaccine. Trial participants were enrolled into age subgroups of 18-55, 56-69 and 70-plus years, which contained about 150, 28 and 57 TCR-sequenced participants, respectively.

The CDR3 regions of human TCRbeta chains were analyzed by immunosequencing. As for the authors' bioinformatics: TCRs in the repertoires were matched against a reference library of SARS-CoV-2-specific TCRs that had been generated with the MIRA antigen-specificity platform. Breadth was defined as the fraction of unique TCRs that were SARS-CoV-2-associated, and depth was defined as the fraction of total T cells that were SARS-CoV-2-associated. Each spike-specific TCR was assigned to its reactive spike region and to a CD4 or CD8 class using the MIRA data. Log10-transformed breadth and depth values were compared by one-way ANOVA with Sidak's multiple comparisons tests. In its TCRdb copy, this immuneACCESS table keeps in-frame sequences only and misses some clones. Where compared with another copy, unresolved V genes explain less than half of these, and the others have no known cause. That table gives V, J and clone size, and the DNA gave D and trimming. For this sample the table gives 150,000 or so clones, of which approximately 90% were detected only once. More than 0.9% of the sample belongs to the ten largest clones.

The CDR3 runs 16 amino acids, cysteine and phenylalanine included. The only DNA kept is the CDR3, 48 bases in frame from the first base. Taken from the germline V gene, the CDR1 and CDR2 loops are SGDLS and YYNGEE. Unmatched junction bases come to 8, with V trimmed by 1 base and J by 4 bases. Overall results and qualifications from the work: A significant rise in spike-specific TCR breadth and depth was observed after two AZD1222 doses relative to day 0 and relative to MenACWY recipients. No day 14 peak-response samples were available, so repertoires were characterized only after the peak T cell response. In the small 56-69-year group, the increase in depth fell short of significance, most likely because of low power. The whole spike protein was spanned by vaccine-associated CD4 TCRs, and dominant responses were seen in regions 160-218 and 743-854. Most participants were white British and females outnumbered males, and the authors suggested that clonal diversity may have been underestimated. Nearly half of unique spike-specific TCRs reportedly recognized epitopes outside regions mutated in the B.1.351 and B.1.1.7 variants. Conclusions about previously exposed vaccinees are limited because only five to seven AZD1222 recipients were SARS-CoV-2 seropositive at baseline.

The sequencing here drew on peripheral blood, taken 28 days after the second AZD1222 dose. The receptor comes from an adult who received the AZD1222 COVID-19 vaccine. The chain couples TRBV9 to TRBJ2-3; the central 8 bases match TRBD2. The CDR3 region has the sequence CASSVYGSGRSDTQYF. The DNA is TGTGCCAGCAGCGTATATGGCAGCGGGAGATCAGATACGCAGTATTTT.